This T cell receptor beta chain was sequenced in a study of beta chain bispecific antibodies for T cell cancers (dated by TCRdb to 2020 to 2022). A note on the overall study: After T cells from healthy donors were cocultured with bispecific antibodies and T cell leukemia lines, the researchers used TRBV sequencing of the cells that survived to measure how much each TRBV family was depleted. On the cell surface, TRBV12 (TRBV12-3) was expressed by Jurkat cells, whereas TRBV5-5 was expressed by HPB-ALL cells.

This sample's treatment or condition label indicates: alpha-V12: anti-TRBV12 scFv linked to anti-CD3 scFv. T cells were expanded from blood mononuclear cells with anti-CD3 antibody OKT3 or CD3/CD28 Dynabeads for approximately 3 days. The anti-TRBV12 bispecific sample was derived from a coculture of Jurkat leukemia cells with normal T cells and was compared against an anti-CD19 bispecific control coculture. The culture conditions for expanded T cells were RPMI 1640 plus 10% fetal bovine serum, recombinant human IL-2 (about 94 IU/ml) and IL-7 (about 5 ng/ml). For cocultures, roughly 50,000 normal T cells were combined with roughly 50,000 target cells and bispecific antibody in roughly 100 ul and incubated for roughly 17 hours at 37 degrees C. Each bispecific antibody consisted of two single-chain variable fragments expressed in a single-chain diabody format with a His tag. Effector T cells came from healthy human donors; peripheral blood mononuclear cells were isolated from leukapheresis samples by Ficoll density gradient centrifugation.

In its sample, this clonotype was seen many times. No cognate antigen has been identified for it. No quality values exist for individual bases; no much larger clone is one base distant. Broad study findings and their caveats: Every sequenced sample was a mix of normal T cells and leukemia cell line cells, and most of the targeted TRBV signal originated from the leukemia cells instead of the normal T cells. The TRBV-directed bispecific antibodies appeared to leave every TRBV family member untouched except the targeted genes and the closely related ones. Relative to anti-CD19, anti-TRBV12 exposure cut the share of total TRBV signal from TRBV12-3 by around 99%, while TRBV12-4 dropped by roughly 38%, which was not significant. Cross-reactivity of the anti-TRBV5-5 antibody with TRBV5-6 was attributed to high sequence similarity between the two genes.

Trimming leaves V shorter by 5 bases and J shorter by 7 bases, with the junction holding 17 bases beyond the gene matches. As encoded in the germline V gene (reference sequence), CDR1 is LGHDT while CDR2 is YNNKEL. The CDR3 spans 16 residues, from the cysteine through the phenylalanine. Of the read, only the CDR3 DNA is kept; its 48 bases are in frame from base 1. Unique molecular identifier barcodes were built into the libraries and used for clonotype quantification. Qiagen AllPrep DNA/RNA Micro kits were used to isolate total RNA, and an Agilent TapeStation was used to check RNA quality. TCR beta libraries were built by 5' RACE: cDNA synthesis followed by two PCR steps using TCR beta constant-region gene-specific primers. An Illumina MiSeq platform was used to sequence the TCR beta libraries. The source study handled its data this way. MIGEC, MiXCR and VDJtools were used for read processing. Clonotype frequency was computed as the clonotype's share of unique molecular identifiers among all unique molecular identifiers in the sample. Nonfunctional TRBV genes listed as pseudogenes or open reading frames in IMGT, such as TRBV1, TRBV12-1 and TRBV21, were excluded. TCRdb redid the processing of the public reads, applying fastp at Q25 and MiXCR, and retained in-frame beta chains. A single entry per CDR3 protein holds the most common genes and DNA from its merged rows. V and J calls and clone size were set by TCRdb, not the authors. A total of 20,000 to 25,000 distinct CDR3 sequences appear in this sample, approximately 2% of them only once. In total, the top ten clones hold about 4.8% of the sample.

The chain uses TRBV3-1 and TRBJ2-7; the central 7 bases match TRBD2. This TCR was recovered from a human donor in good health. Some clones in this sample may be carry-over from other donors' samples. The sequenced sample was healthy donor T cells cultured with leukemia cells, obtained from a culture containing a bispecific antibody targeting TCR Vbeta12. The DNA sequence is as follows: TGTGCCAGCAGCACCCCCCGCCAGCGGGGTTTTGAGGAGCAGTACTTC. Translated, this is CASSTPRQRGFEEQYF.